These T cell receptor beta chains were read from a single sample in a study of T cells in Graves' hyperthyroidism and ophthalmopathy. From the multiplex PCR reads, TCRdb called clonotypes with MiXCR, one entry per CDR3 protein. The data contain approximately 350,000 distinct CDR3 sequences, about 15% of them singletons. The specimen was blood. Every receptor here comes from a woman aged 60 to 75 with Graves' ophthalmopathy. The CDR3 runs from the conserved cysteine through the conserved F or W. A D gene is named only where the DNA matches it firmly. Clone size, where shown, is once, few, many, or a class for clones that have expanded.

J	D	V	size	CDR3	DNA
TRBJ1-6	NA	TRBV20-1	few	CSARVRVRGYNSPLHF	TGCAGTGCTAGGGTCCGGGTTAGGGGCTATAATTCACCCCTCCACTTT
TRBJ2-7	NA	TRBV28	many	CASSRTADTGYEQYF	TGTGCCAGCAGCCGTACGGCGGACACAGGATACGAGCAGTACTTC
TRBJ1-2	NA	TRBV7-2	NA	CASSLRGRDGYTF	TGTGCCAGCAGCTTACGGGGGAGGGATGGCTACACCTTC
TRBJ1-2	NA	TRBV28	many	CAISLETRYGYTF	TGTGCCATCTCACTCGAAACTAGATATGGCTACACCTTC
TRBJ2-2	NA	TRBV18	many	CASSPLTRTGELFF	TGTGCCAGCTCACCCCTGACGCGCACCGGGGAGCTGTTTTTT
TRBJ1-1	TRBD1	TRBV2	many	CASRGQGGTEAFF	TGTGCCAGCAGAGGACAGGGCGGCACTGAAGCTTTCTTT
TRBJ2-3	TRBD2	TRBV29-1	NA	CSATSGPGTDTQYF	TGCAGCGCGACTAGCGGACCTGGCACAGATACGCAGTATTTT
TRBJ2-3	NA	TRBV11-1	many	CASSLAPPWKGRDTQYF	TGTGCCAGCAGCTTAGCGCCCCCTTGGAAAGGGAGGGATACGCAGTATTTT
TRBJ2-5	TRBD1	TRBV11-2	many	CASSVDRGRETQYF	TGTGCCAGCAGCGTGGACAGGGGCAGAGAGACCCAGTACTTC
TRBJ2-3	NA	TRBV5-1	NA	CASSSSAAGPRTDTQYF	TGCGCCAGCAGTTCATCCGCAGCCGGTCCACGCACAGATACGCAGTATTTT
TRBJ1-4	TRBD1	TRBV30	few	CAWSAGQGEEKLFF	TGTGCCTGGAGTGCGGGACAGGGCGAGGAAAAACTGTTTTTT
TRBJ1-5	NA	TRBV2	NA	CASRNRDSNQPQHF	TGTGCCAGCAGGAACAGGGACAGCAATCAGCCCCAGCATTTT
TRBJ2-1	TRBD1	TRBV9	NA	CASSDSRDRAYNEQFF	TGTGCCAGCAGCGACTCGAGGGACAGAGCCTACAATGAGCAGTTCTTC
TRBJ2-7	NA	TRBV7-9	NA	CASSLAVNWEQYF	TGTGCCAGCAGCTTAGCGGTAAACTGGGAGCAGTACTTC
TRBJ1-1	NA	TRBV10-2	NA	CASGGGYTEAFF	TGCGCCAGCGGGGGGGGGTACACTGAAGCTTTCTTT
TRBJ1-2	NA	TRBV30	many	CAWRNYGYTF	TGTGCCTGGAGAAACTATGGCTACACCTTC
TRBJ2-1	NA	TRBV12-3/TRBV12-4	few	CASIQDIRVGEQFF	TGTGCCAGCATCCAGGACATTCGCGTGGGTGAGCAGTTCTTC
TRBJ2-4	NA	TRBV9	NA	CASSFTARDIQYF	TGTGCCAGCAGCTTCACCGCCAGGGACATTCAGTACTTC
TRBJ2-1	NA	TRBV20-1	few	CSATRINEQFF	TGCAGTGCTACCAGGATCAATGAGCAGTTCTTC
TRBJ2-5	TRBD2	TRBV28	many	CASTTAGQETQYF	TGTGCCAGCACTACAGCGGGACAAGAGACCCAGTACTTC
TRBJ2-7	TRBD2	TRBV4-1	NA	CASSQGLAGETYEQYF	TGCGCCAGCAGCCAAGGGCTAGCGGGAGAAACCTACGAGCAGTACTTC
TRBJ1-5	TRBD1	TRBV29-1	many	CSVSTGSNQPQHF	TGCAGCGTTTCGACAGGGTCCAATCAGCCCCAGCATTTT
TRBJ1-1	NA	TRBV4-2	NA	CASSQDRGAVEAFF	TGTGCCAGCAGCCAAGATAGGGGGGCGGTTGAAGCTTTCTTT
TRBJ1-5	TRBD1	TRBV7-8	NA	CASSSQGGDQPQHF	TGTGCCAGCAGCTCACAGGGGGGCGATCAGCCCCAGCATTTT
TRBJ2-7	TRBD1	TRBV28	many	CASSLQGALREQYF	TGTGCCAGCAGTTTACAGGGGGCGCTACGCGAGCAGTACTTC
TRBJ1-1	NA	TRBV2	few	CASSVIRDTEAFF	TGTGCCAGCAGTGTTATCAGGGACACTGAAGCTTTCTTT
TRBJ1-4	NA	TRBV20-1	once	CSARGQVTNEKLFF	TGCAGTGCTAGAGGACAGGTCACTAATGAAAAACTGTTTTTT
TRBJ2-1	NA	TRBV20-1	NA	CSARRGDRMNEQFF	TGCAGTGCTCGGAGAGGTGATAGGATGAATGAGCAGTTCTTC
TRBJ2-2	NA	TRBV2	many	CASTNTGELFF	TGTGCCAGCACGAACACCGGGGAGCTGTTTTTT
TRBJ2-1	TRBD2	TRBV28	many	CASSPGGAGRRNEQFF	TGTGCCAGCAGCCCCGGGGGAGCGGGACGTAGGAATGAGCAGTTCTTC
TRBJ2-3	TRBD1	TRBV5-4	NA	CASSFSTGVDTQYF	TGTGCCAGCAGCTTTTCTACAGGGGTAGATACGCAGTATTTT
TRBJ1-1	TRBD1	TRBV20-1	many	CSANRDSFGTEAFF	TGCAGTGCTAACCGGGACAGCTTTGGCACTGAAGCTTTCTTT
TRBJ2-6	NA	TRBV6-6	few	CASSYSRAGANVLTF	TGTGCCAGCAGTTACTCCAGGGCTGGGGCCAACGTCCTGACTTTC
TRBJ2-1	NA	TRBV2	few	CASSERAANYNEQFF	TGTGCCAGCAGTGAAAGAGCCGCCAACTACAATGAGCAGTTCTTC
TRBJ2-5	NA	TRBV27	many	CASSLLGAGTQETQYF	TGTGCCAGCAGTCTCCTCGGGGCGGGAACCCAAGAGACCCAGTACTTC
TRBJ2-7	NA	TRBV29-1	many	CSGRGAASYEQYF	TGCAGCGGGCGGGGCGCCGCCTCCTACGAGCAGTACTTC
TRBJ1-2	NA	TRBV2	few	CASNKGWRSDYGYTF	TGTGCCAGCAACAAAGGTTGGCGATCGGACTATGGCTACACCTTC
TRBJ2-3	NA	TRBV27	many	CASSLWVGGKDTQYF	TGTGCCAGCAGTTTATGGGTGGGCGGCAAAGATACGCAGTATTTT
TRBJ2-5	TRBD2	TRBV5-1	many	CASSLVIAGGGKETQYF	TGCGCCAGCAGCTTGGTGATAGCGGGAGGAGGAAAAGAGACCCAGTACTTC
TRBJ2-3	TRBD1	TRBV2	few	CATGRDRGRPDTQYF	TGTGCCACCGGAAGGGACAGGGGGCGCCCAGATACGCAGTATTTT
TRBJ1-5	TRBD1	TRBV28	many	CASSLSGAGGIGQPQHF	TGTGCCAGCAGTTTATCCGGCGCAGGGGGCATAGGTCAGCCCCAGCATTTT
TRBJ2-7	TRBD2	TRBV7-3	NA	CASSSTGGLAGRSYEQYF	TGTGCCAGCAGCTCAACGGGGGGTCTAGCGGGCCGCTCCTACGAGCAGTACTTC
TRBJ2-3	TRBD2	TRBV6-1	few	CASSYSPGLAGGPDTQYF	TGTGCCAGCAGTTATTCCCCGGGACTAGCGGGAGGGCCGGATACGCAGTATTTT
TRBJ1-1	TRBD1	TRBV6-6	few	CASSYSGQGTEAFF	TGTGCCAGCAGTTACTCGGGACAGGGCACTGAAGCTTTCTTT
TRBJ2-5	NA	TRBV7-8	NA	CASSLGIDKTQYF	TGTGCCAGCAGCTTAGGGATAGACAAGACCCAGTACTTC